This record covers a single T cell receptor beta chain. Its cognate antigen has yet to be identified. Base qualities are not recorded, but no much larger clone differs from it by a single base. TCRbeta CDR3 regions were amplified from genomic DNA by means of the immunoSEQ Assay, a bias-controlled multiplex PCR. The paper's processing steps were these. The number of nucleated cells in each sample was estimated by amplification of reference gene primers within the assay. Sequence reads were collapsed and filtered to measure the absolute abundance of every unique TCRbeta CDR3 rearrangement. For each sample, productive Simpson clonality was calculated as the square root of Simpson's diversity index across productive rearrangements. Sourced from immuneACCESS, this table was stored by TCRdb with only in-frame sequences that have V and J called. A share of the clones is absent; for the studies checked, an unresolved V gene accounts for under half, and the remainder has no known explanation. D and trimming were read from the DNA, whereas the V and J calls and clone size are those reported in that table. The sample data list 260,000 or so clones, and roughly 90% of these were observed just once. The top ten hold 9.4% of the sample.

This sample is part of a study of blood T cell repertoires in COVID-19 (dated by TCRdb to about 2020). With respect to the entire study: Collaborator samples came from the United States, Italy and Spain and covered acute and convalescent phases of COVID-19. A freely available public database, intended as a resource for researchers studying the immune response to SARS-CoV-2, is where the repertoires were released. The prospective study material was composed of cDNA or gDNA derived from T cells, B-cell-depleted T cells, or PBMCs. Samples were obtained from the ongoing ImmuneRACE study (first 160 participants) and from 1,254 subjects provided by 6 global collaborators. Where available, HLA class I and class II types were taken from metadata supplied by the sample provider and were not determined by assay-based typing. Subjects who had been exposed to COVID-19, were actively infected with it, or had recovered from it provided the deeply sampled blood TCRbeta repertoires that made up the dataset. The sample metadata nearly always contained a de-identified subject ID, COVID-19 status, age in years and sex.

General findings and caveats noted by the study authors: Clinical and demographic metadata were provided uncurated, with the amount varying by source and participant.

Each collaborating institution followed its own protocols to collect whole blood in K2EDTA tubes. Collaborator samples were shipped for TCRbeta analysis as frozen whole blood, isolated PBMCs, or DNA extracted from either sample type. The CDR3 runs 16 amino acids, cysteine and phenylalanine included. Kept here is only the CDR3 DNA, which spans 48 bases and is read in frame from base 1. V ends up 1 base short and J 0 bases short, with an unmatched junction base count of 0. The germline V gene sets CDR1 to SGDLS and CDR2 to YYNGEE. Sequencing was done on a sample of peripheral blood. This TCR came from a man in his late teens or twenties with active or convalescent COVID-19. The V and J genes are TRBV9 and TRBJ2-1; 11 middle bases align to TRBD2. The sequenced DNA: TGTGCCAGCAGCGTAACTAGCGGGGGCTCCTACAATGAGCAGTTCTTC. Its protein is CASSVTSGGSYNEQFF.